These 17 T cell receptor delta chains originate from one sample sequenced in a study of γδ T cells in repeated Plasmodium falciparum infection. TCRdb processed the multiplex PCR reads again with the CATT caller. This table holds 90,000 or so delta-chain clones, over 0.9% found once. Flow sorting of PBMC yielded separate Vgamma9/Vdelta2+ and Vdelta2-negative gammadelta T cell populations for bulk repertoire analysis. The specimen was gamma-delta T cells from blood. These receptor sequences come from a pool of human donors (malaria-infected and uninfected, not separated).

This clone was counted a few times. TCRdb attributes to this sequence the protein of a much larger clone, which differs from the DNA translation at residue 8; a read error is likely, and the protein displayed is translated from the DNA. The chain carries TRDV2 and TRDJ1; D is possibly TRDD3 (5 bases). TCRdb records no J gene; here it was assigned by comparing the DNA to germline. The CDR3 extends over 16 amino acids. The ends were cut back, 0 bases at V and 0 bases at J, with 13 bases in the middle. Germline values: CDR1 GEAIGNYY, CDR2 EKD. CDR3 sequence: CACDTIWEPDTDKLIF. CDR3 bases: TGTGCCTGTGACACCATCTGGGAGCCCGACACCGATAAACTCATCTTT.

The sample holds a few counts of this clone. The protein that TCRdb holds for this DNA derives from a much larger clone and differs from the translated DNA at residue 11, which likely indicates a read error; the protein shown here is translated from the DNA. The rearrangement links TRDV1 to TRDJ1; 9 bases are a match to TRDD3. Losses at the gene ends were 2 bases for V and 0 bases for J; bases not matched to a gene: 28. The CDR3 length is 24 residues. Germline-derived CDR1 and CDR2 are TSWWSYY and QGS. CDR3 nucleotides: TGTGCTCTTGGGGAAGTAAGCGCAGATCCAACCAGCTACTGGGGGAACCAGTACACCGATAAACTCATCTTT. It specifies CALGEVSADPTSYWGNQYTDKLIF.

This clone was seen many times. A far larger clone is one nucleotide away, so this likely arose from a read error. At the DNA level, this CDR3 is encoded by other sequences in the same sample as well. The CDR3 DNA is TGTGCTCTTGGGACCAGACCCTGGGGGACCCACGAGACCGACAAACTCATCTTT. Encoded protein: CALGTRPWGTHETDKLIF. The chain employs TRDV1 and TRDJ1, with TRDD3 matching 8 bases. Germline V gene sequence: CDR1 TSWWSYY, CDR2 QGS. The CDR3 is made up of 18 amino acids.

A word on this clone: TCRdb's protein, taken from a much larger clone, differs from this DNA's translation at residue 12, likely owing to a read error; the protein displayed comes from the DNA. The chain links TRDV2 to TRDJ1; D is unresolved. The J gene, missing from TCRdb, was assigned here through DNA to germline matching. V was clipped by 1 base and J by 2 bases, with 25 bases between them. The germline V gene has CDR1 GEAIGNYY and CDR2 EKD. CDR3 length: 19 residues. The CDR3 here is CACDTIDRKQYPVTDKLIF. In DNA, the CDR3 is TGTGCCTGTGACACGATAGACCGTAAACAGTATCCAGTGACCGATAAACTCATCTTT.

Of note for this clone: The protein TCRdb lists belongs to a much larger clone and differs from this DNA's translation at residue 5, which points to a read error; the protein shown is made from the DNA. V usage is TRDV1 and J usage is TRDJ1, with 13 positions matching TRDD3. TCRdb supplies no J gene; here it was assigned by aligning the nucleotide sequence to germline. The V gene end was trimmed by 9 bases and the J gene end by 1 base; junction bases not matched to a gene: 17. The CDR3 extends over 19 amino acids. Germline CDR1 reads TSWWSYY; CDR2 reads QGS. CDR3 DNA: TGTGCTCTCAATCGCAAGGCAAACTGGGGGATACGGCCCACCGATAAACTCATCTTT. It is translated as CALNRKANWGIRPTDKLIF.

This clone was detected only a few times. This DNA translates differently at residue 16 from the TCRdb protein, which is that of a much larger clone; a read error is likely, and the protein shown is the DNA's own translation. Here the CDR3 reads CALGELPPLKSTGGYGARPLIF. CDR3 bases: TGTGCTCTTGGGGAGCTTCCCCCTCTAAAGAGTACTGGGGGATACGGAGCCAGACCCCTGATCTTT. The J gene is TRDJ4, the V gene TRDV1; 13 bases match TRDD3. CDR1 and CDR2 (germline): TSWWSYY, QGS. The ends lost 3 bases at V and 0 bases at J; junction bases unmatched: 22. The CDR3 loop spans 22 amino acids.

As to this clone: The translation of this DNA and the TCRdb protein of a much larger clone differ at residue 23, probably owing to a read error; the protein shown here is translated from the DNA. The J gene is TRDJ1, the V gene TRDV1; 9 bases are shared with TRDD3. The CDR3 totals 25 residues. Germline CDR1 is TSWWSYY and CDR2 is QGS. The CDR3, as DNA: TGTGCTCTTGGGGAACTATTTGAGGGGCCCTTCCCGAGAAGGGGATACGATGGGGGCACCGATAAACGCATCTTT. Translated: CALGELFEGPFPRRGYDGGTDKRIF.

This clone was counted only a few times. The amino acid sequence in TCRdb belongs to a much larger clone and departs from this DNA's translation at residue 14, likely a sequencing read error; the sequence shown is translated from the DNA. The chain has TRDV1 and TRDJ1; TRDD3 matches 13 bases. CDR1 is TSWWSYY, CDR2 QGS, per germline. Germline trimming cut 3 bases from V and 1 base from J; bases unmatched to any gene: 14. The CDR3 extends over 20 amino acids. CDR3 loop: CALGDLISYWGIRRTDKLIF. CDR3 sequence (DNA): TGTGCTCTTGGGGATCTCATTTCGTACTGGGGGATACGGCGCACCGATAAACTCATCTTT.

Worth noting for this clone: The amino acid sequence in TCRdb belongs to a much larger clone and departs from this DNA's translation at residues 17 and 18, likely a sequencing read error; the sequence shown is translated from the DNA. The J gene is uncalled and the V gene is TRDV2; TRDD3 is the table's D call, not checked against the DNA. CDR3 length: 20 residues. From germline, CDR1 is GEAIGNYY and CDR2 EKD. CDR3 in amino acids: CACDTLVLGDTRKDTDRPIF. The CDR3 nucleotides are TGTGCCTGTGACACCCTGGTACTGGGGGATACGCGGAAGGACACCGATAGACCCATCTTT.

This clone was recorded a few times. The TCRdb record carries a much larger clone's protein, which differs from this DNA's translation at residue 9; a read error is the likely cause, and the protein listed here is the DNA translation. V and J are TRDV2 and TRDJ1; tentatively, D is TRDD3 (5 bases). Here the J gene was assigned by germline matching of the DNA, as TCRdb has none. CDR1 and CDR2 from the germline V gene are GEAIGNYY and EKD. V was clipped by 3 bases and J by 3 bases, with 19 bases between them. This CDR3 region has 16 residues. CDR3: CACDFIRGVGSDKLIF. CDR3 nucleotides: TGTGCCTGTGACTTTATACGGGGGGTGGGATCCGATAAACTCATCTTT.

Points on this clone: With a far larger clone one base away, a read error is the likely cause. This sample also contains other DNA sequences that code for the same CDR3. The chain joins TRDV1 to TRDJ1; 12 nucleotides match TRDD3. Because TCRdb records no J gene, it was assigned here through a match of the DNA to germline. Trimming removed 2 bases from V and 0 bases from J; junction bases left unmatched: 40. The germline V gene has CDR1 TSWWSYY and CDR2 QGS. The CDR3 is 29 amino acids. The CDR3 nucleotides are TGTGCTCTTGGGGAAGTCTTGGTGGCCTTCCTCACCGTACTGGGGGATACCACTCTTAGGCCCTTGTACACCGATAAACTCATCTTT. Protein sequence: CALGEVLVAFLTVLGDTTLRPLYTDKLIF.

Note on this clone: It is likely a read error: a sequence one base away is far more abundant. The chain carries TRDV2 and TRDJ3, with a tentative D call TRDD3 (5 bases). The J gene was missing in TCRdb and was found by matching the end of the DNA to germline. V shed 0 bases and J shed 0 bases, with 17 bases lying between them. Looked up from germline, CDR1 is GEAIGNYY and CDR2 is EKD. The CDR3 contains 20 residues. Here the CDR3 DNA reads TGTGCCTGTGACACCGCGGGATCCAGGGGAAACTCCTGGGACACCCGACAGATGTTTTTC. As protein: CACDTAGSRGNSWDTRQMFF.

This clone was seen a few times. A far larger clone is off by one base, so a read error is likely. The same CDR3 is also encoded by other DNA sequences in this sample. The chain couples TRDV2 to TRDJ3; TRDD3 agrees at 9 bases. Assignment of the J gene here rests on matching the DNA to germline, because TCRdb gives none. The V segment lost 0 bases and the J segment 1 base; nucleotides outside the gene matches: 15. The CDR3 contains 22 residues. Germline lookup yields CDR1 GEAIGNYY and CDR2 EKD. The CDR3: CACDTVDITGGQSSWDTRQMFF. The DNA for the CDR3 is TGTGCCTGTGACACCGTGGACATTACTGGGGGACAAAGTTCCTGGGACACCCGACAGATGTTTTTC.

Turning to this clone: TCRdb assigns this DNA the protein of a much larger clone, which departs from its translation at residue 8; this likely reflects a read error, and the protein shown comes from translating the DNA. The J gene is TRDJ1, the V gene TRDV1; 11 nucleotides align to TRDD3. The J gene was not available in TCRdb and was assigned here by matching the DNA to germline segments. CDR1 is TSWWSYY and CDR2 is QGS in the germline V gene. Trimming took 1 base from V and 2 from J; bases not matched to a gene: 12. This CDR3 is 19 amino acids long. The CDR3 is CALGEPTSDWGIGTDKLIF. CDR3 in DNA: TGTGCTCTTGGGGAACCCACGTCAGACTGGGGGATAGGGACCGATAAACTCATCTTT.

This clone occurred a few times. TCRdb's protein, taken from a much larger clone, differs from this DNA's translation at residue 15, likely owing to a read error; the protein displayed comes from the DNA. This chain links TRDV2 with TRDJ1; TRDD3 matches 9 bases. No J segment appears in TCRdb, so it was assigned here by matching the sequence to germline. Germline V CDR1 and CDR2: GEAIGNYY, EKD. With 3 bases clipped from V and 0 bases from J, the junction kept 37 bases outside the gene matches. CDR3 length equals 26 residues. CDR3 nucleotides: TGTGCCTGTGACTACAGGCCTTCTCCATTCCTGGGGGATCGGGAGGTGCCGAAGTTGTACACCGATAAACTCATCTTT. Its translation is CACDYRPSPFLGDREVPKLYTDKLIF.

This clone was observed at least ten times. Translating this DNA gives a protein that differs at residue 11 from the TCRdb one, which belongs to a much larger clone; a read error is likely, and the protein shown is this translation. The V gene is TRDV2, the J gene TRDJ1; the match to TRDD3 covers 12 bases. CDR3 length: 16 residues. Germline CDR1 reads GEAIGNYY; CDR2 reads EKD. With 4 bases clipped from V and 7 bases from J, the junction kept 12 bases outside the gene matches. CDR3 residues: CACDRVLGDTALKLIF. The CDR3 DNA sequence: TGTGCCTGTGATCGGGTACTGGGGGATACCGCCCTTAAACTCATCTTT.

Of note for this clone: TCRdb has a much larger clone's protein, which differs at residue 3 from the translation of this DNA, likely because of a read error; what is shown is the protein translated from the DNA. The chain is built from TRDV1 and TRDJ1, with TRDD3 as a possible D gene (5 bases). The J gene comes from matching the DNA to germline here; TCRdb lacks it. From germline, CDR1 is TSWWSYY and CDR2 QGS. The CDR3 has 12 residues. The CDR3 sequence is CAHGELRYKLIF. The CDR3 DNA sequence: TGTGCTCATGGGGAATTGCGGTATAAACTCATCTTT.